One and the same sample provided the 31 T cell receptor beta chains below, sequenced in a study of cytomegalovirus exposure and HLA in healthy donors (dated by TCRdb to about 2017). The library was produced with the immunoSEQ multiplex PCR assay. For the multiplex PCR, a mixture combining 60 forward primers for TCR Vbeta segments and 13 reverse primers for TCR Jbeta segments was used. This immuneACCESS table, as held by TCRdb, lists in-frame sequences with V and J called but not all clones. Of the missing ones, under half trace to an unresolved V gene in checked studies; the others have no known cause. The sample table records 110,000 to 150,000 clones; roughly 79% of these occur just once. Of the sample, about 1.7% falls within the top ten clones. The source material was PBMCs. The receptors stem from a woman under 40 in good health and CMV-seronegative.

V usage is TRBV4-2 and J usage is TRBJ2-3; TRBD2 aligns across 12 bases. From germline, CDR1 is LGHNA and CDR2 YNFKEQ. J was trimmed by 2 bases and V by 1 base; bases with no gene match: 7. CDR3 size: 18 residues. The CDR3 loop is CASSQGLAGGATTDTQYF. CDR3 coding DNA: TGTGCCAGCAGCCAAGGTCTAGCGGGGGGGGCCACCACAGATACGCAGTATTTT.

The chain links TRBV6-6 to TRBJ1-2; 7 bases map to TRBD1. The CDR3 length is 16 residues. With 6 bases clipped from V and 0 bases from J, the junction kept 10 bases outside the gene matches. CDR1 and CDR2 (germline): MNHNY, SVGAGI (reference sequence). The DNA of the CDR3 is TGTGCCAGCAGACAACTGGACAGGCGGCCTAACTATGGCTACACCTTC. It codes for CASRQLDRRPNYGYTF.

CDR3 amino acids: CASSAGTALRGYGYTF. The CDR3 nucleotides are TGTGCCAGCAGCGCCGGGACAGCTCTTAGGGGCTATGGCTACACCTTC. The chain recombines TRBV7-9 with TRBJ1-2, with TRBD1 matching over 7 bases. Germline values: CDR1 SEHNR, CDR2 FQNEAQ (reference sequence). The CDR3 extends over 16 amino acids. V was clipped by 5 bases and J by 4 bases; unmatched bases: 13. Full variable domain (rest looked up from reference TRBV7-9 and TRBJ1-2): DTGVSQNPRHKITKRGQNVTFRCDPISEHNRLYWYRQTLGQGPEFLTYFQNEAQLEKSRLLSDRFSAERPKGSFSTLEIQRTEQGDSAMYLCASSAGTALRGYGYTFGSGTRLTVV.

Only one count was recorded for this clone. The chain has TRBV4-3 and TRBJ1-2; a weak D match, TRBD1 (5 bases). This CDR3 is 16 amino acids long. Germline V gene sequence: CDR1 LGHNA, CDR2 YSLEER. Trimming pared 0 bases from V and 4 bases from J, leaving 15 bases between. CDR3 DNA sequence: TGCGCCAGCAGCCAAGATATCGGTCAGGGAGGCTATGGCTACACCTTC. Translating gives CASSQDIGQGGYGYTF.

The chain uses TRBV27 and TRBJ1-2, with 9 bases that match TRBD1. The CDR3 has 15 amino acids. CDR1 and CDR2 (germline): MNHEY, SMNVEV (reference sequence). V was pared by 0 bases and J by 6 bases, with 5 bases of the junction left unmatched. CDR3 nucleotide sequence: TGTGCCAGCAGTTTATCGTTCGGGACAGGGAATGGCTACACCTTC. Protein: CASSLSFGTGNGYTF.

The chain joins TRBV5-5 to TRBJ1-3; D unclear. Germline V gene lookup returns CDR1 SGHKS and CDR2 YYEKEE (reference sequence). This CDR3 is 11 amino acids long. Trimming cost V 7 bases and J 5 bases, with 7 bases left between them. This chain's CDR3 is CASSVRNTIYF. DNA of the CDR3: TGTGCCAGCTCCGTTAGAAACACCATATATTTT.

The V call is TRBV5-1, the J call TRBJ1-1, with 9 bases lining up with TRBD1. CDR1 and CDR2 from the germline V gene are SGHRS and YFSETQ. CDR3 length: 17 residues. V gave up 3 bases and J gave up 5 bases; unmatched junction bases: 14. The CDR3 DNA reads TGCGCCAGCAGCTGGGGTCGGGACAGGGTCAGAGGAACTGAAGCTTTCTTT. It specifies CASSWGRDRVRGTEAFF.

V gene TRBV7-6 combines with J gene TRBJ1-1; weak D call: TRBD1 (5 bases). Germline V gene sequence: CDR1 SGHVS, CDR2 FNYEAQ. This CDR3 contains 14 residues. The V and J ends lost 0 bases and 4 bases respectively, with 9 bases between them. The CDR3 nucleotides are TGTGCCAGCAGCTTAGCGACGGGGGTCACTGAAGCTTTCTTT. It specifies CASSLATGVTEAFF.

This chain connects TRBV5-1 to TRBJ2-3; unclear D gene. This CDR3 is built from 13 residues. Trimming took 5 bases from V and 0 from J, leaving 7 bases between them. Germline V lookup: CDR1 SGHRS, CDR2 YFSETQ. The CDR3 nucleotides read TGCGCCAGCAGTACAACCAGCACAGATACGCAGTATTTT. As protein: CASSTTSTDTQYF.

V usage is TRBV30 and J usage is TRBJ1-6, with D unclear. The CDR3 runs to 16 residues. Deletions cut 7 bases from V and 5 bases from J, with 21 bases between. Germline lookup yields CDR1 GTSNPN and CDR2 SVGIG (reference sequence). The DNA for the CDR3 is TGTGCCTATACGCCTCTTGAGTTGGTTGATAATTCACCCCTCCACTTT. Translated: CAYTPLELVDNSPLHF.

The sample holds a few counts of this clone. As DNA, the CDR3 is TGTGCCAGCGGACGGACAGGGGGGTCCTACGAGCAGTACTTC. Translating gives CASGRTGGSYEQYF. This chain links TRBV25-1 with TRBJ2-7; 10 bases agree with TRBD1. Trimming cost V 8 bases and J 1 base; bases outside gene matches: 5. This CDR3 has 14 residues. Germline CDR1 is MGHDK and CDR2 is SYGVNS.

Note on this clone: At the DNA level, this CDR3 is encoded by other sequences in the same sample as well. The chain has TRBV6-1 and TRBJ2-7, with D possibly TRBD2 on 5 matching bases. V lost 0 bases and J 0 bases, leaving 12 bases between the germline ends. This CDR3 spans 16 amino acids. Germline CDR1 MNHNS, CDR2 SASEGT. CDR3 residues: CASSEAEALTSYEQYF. The CDR3 coding sequence is TGTGCCAGCAGTGAAGCGGAGGCTCTGACCTCCTACGAGCAGTACTTC.

The chain joins TRBV7-3 to TRBJ2-2; tentative D call: TRBD2 (6 bases). V was trimmed by 5 bases and J by 6 bases, leaving 19 bases between them. Germline loops: CDR1 SGHTA, CDR2 FQGTGA. The CDR3 contains 16 residues. The DNA for the CDR3 is TGTGCCAGCAGCGCCCAAGGAGGGATAGGCGCCGGGGAGCTGTTTTTT. This encodes CASSAQGGIGAGELFF.

The CDR3 loop is CAWSPGWGGAYGYTF. Written as DNA, the CDR3 is TGTGCCTGGAGTCCCGGATGGGGTGGGGCCTATGGCTACACCTTC. The genes are TRBV30 and TRBJ1-2; tentative D call: TRBD1 (5 bases). Germline CDR1 reads GTSNPN; CDR2 reads SVGIG (reference sequence). V shed 2 bases and J shed 4 bases, with 17 bases lying between them. This CDR3 has 15 amino acids.

This chain connects TRBV5-1 to TRBJ1-4; no clear D gene. The CDR3 runs to 12 residues. Looked up from germline, CDR1 is SGHRS and CDR2 is YFSETQ. V dropped 4 bases and J dropped 10 bases, with 11 bases sitting between them. CDR3 DNA sequence: TGCGCCAGCAGCGCCGAACGAGGAAAACTGTTTTTT. It codes for CASSAERGKLFF.

V usage is TRBV30 and J usage is TRBJ1-1; D not resolved. V was cut by 0 bases and J by 1 base, with 9 bases left in between. From germline, CDR1 is GTSNPN and CDR2 SVGIG (reference sequence). The CDR3 totals 14 residues. The CDR3 reads CAWSVLVQNTEAFF. The DNA of the CDR3 is TGTGCCTGGAGTGTACTCGTTCAGAACACTGAAGCTTTCTTT. Supplemented by reference TRBV30 and TRBJ1-1, the full variable domain reads SQTIHQWPATLVQPVGSPLSLECTVEGTSNPNLYWYRQAAGRGLQLLFYSVGIGQISSEVPQNLSASRPQDRQFILSSKKLLLSDSGFYLCAWSVLVQNTEAFFGQGTRLTVV.

The chain has TRBV6-6 and TRBJ1-5; possible D gene TRBD1, 6 bases. Germline CDR1 MNHNY, CDR2 SVGAGI (reference sequence). The CDR3 covers 16 residues. Trimming left V 2 bases short and J 4 bases short, with 15 bases between. Here the CDR3 reads CASSYPNTGLNQPQHF. In DNA, the CDR3 is TGTGCCAGCAGTTACCCGAATACAGGGCTGAATCAGCCCCAGCATTTT.

This chain uses TRBV5-1 with TRBJ2-7; 9 nucleotides match TRBD1. Trimming cost V 4 bases and J 7 bases; bases outside gene matches: 9. The CDR3 extends over 14 amino acids. The germline CDR1 and CDR2 sequences are SGHRS and YFSETQ. CDR3 amino acids: CASSPGGTGQEQYF. In nucleotides, the CDR3 is TGCGCCAGCAGCCCCGGGGGGACAGGGCAAGAGCAGTACTTC.

The V call is TRBV5-6, the J call TRBJ2-1; a weak D match, TRBD1 (6 bases). V lost 9 bases and J lost 0, with 13 bases in between. The germline V gene encodes CDR1 SGHDT and CDR2 YYEEEE. This CDR3 has 14 residues. CDR3 coding DNA: TGTGCCACCACTGGGGGCCCCTCCTACAATGAGCAGTTCTTC. Protein: CATTGGPSYNEQFF.

The CDR3 here is CASSSGGGSNEKLFF. In nucleotides, the CDR3 is TGTGCCAGCAGTTCAGGGGGAGGCTCTAATGAAAAACTGTTTTTT. The rearrangement links TRBV28 to TRBJ1-4; 7 bases align to TRBD1. Unmatched junction bases numbered 5, after V lost 4 bases and J lost 3 bases. The germline V gene has CDR1 MDHEN and CDR2 SYDVKM. CDR3 length: 15 amino acids.

The chain recombines TRBV5-8 with TRBJ2-7, with 7 bases identical to TRBD2. The V segment lost 6 bases and the J segment 2 bases; nucleotides outside the gene matches: 11. Germline V gene data show CDR1 as SGHTS and CDR2 as YDEGEE. This CDR3 has 15 amino acids. This CDR3 is CASTMAGDGAYEQYF. The CDR3 bases are TGTGCCAGCACCATGGCGGGGGACGGCGCCTACGAGCAGTACTTC.

The genes are TRBV30 and TRBJ1-1; 9 bases agree with TRBD1. The germline V gene encodes CDR1 GTSNPN and CDR2 SVGIG (reference sequence). The CDR3 length is 13 residues. Trimming at V came to 4 bases and at J to 5 bases, leaving 5 bases not matched to a gene. The CDR3 is CAWNRDRATEAFF. CDR3 nucleotides: TGTGCCTGGAACCGGGACAGGGCTACTGAAGCTTTCTTT.

The V gene is TRBV4-2, the J gene TRBJ1-2; D remains ambiguous. Germline V gene data show CDR1 as LGHNA and CDR2 as YNFKEQ. The CDR3 contains 15 residues. V was clipped by 0 bases and J by 8 bases, with 16 bases between them. CDR3 bases: TGTGCCAGCAGCCAAGATGCTATCACCTCGCCCGGCTACACCTTC. Protein product: CASSQDAITSPGYTF.

This clone was recorded only once. This chain links TRBV7-2 with TRBJ1-1; D is ambiguous. V gave up 5 bases and J gave up 0 bases, with 10 bases separating them. CDR1 is SGHTA, CDR2 FQGNSA, per germline. The CDR3 spans 14 residues. The CDR3 coding sequence is TGTGCCAGCAGCCGGACTATCATGAACACTGAAGCTTTCTTT. Protein: CASSRTIMNTEAFF.

The chain combines TRBV9 with TRBJ1-1, with TRBD1 identical over 8 bases. Germline V CDR1 and CDR2: SGDLS, YYNGEE. V lost 3 bases and J lost 1; bases outside the gene matches: 2. This CDR3 has 14 amino acids. CDR3 protein: CASSGQGRNTEAFF. The CDR3 DNA reads as TGTGCCAGCAGCGGACAGGGGAGGAACACTGAAGCTTTCTTT.

The chain has TRBV4-3 and TRBJ1-1; the D gene is possibly TRBD1 (5 bases). Trimming took 0 bases from V and 7 from J, leaving 15 bases between them. Germline V gene sequence: CDR1 LGHNA, CDR2 YSLEER. CDR3 length equals 15 residues. The CDR3 DNA follows: TGCGCCAGCAGCCAAGATCTATTGGGGGGAGGTGAAGCTTTCTTT. Its protein is CASSQDLLGGGEAFF.

V usage is TRBV4-3 and J usage is TRBJ2-7; TRBD2 agrees at 11 bases. Germline-derived CDR1 and CDR2 are LGHNA and YSLEER. The ends lost 0 bases at V and 0 bases at J; junction bases unmatched: 4. This CDR3 contains 17 residues. The CDR3 here is CASSQELAGANSYEQYF. DNA for the CDR3: TGCGCCAGCAGCCAAGAACTAGCGGGGGCGAACTCCTACGAGCAGTACTTC.

The gene calls are TRBV5-5 and TRBJ2-7, with TRBD1 matching 9 bases. V was clipped by 0 bases and J by 6 bases; unmatched bases: 4. Per germline, CDR1 SGHKS and CDR2 YYEKEE (reference sequence). The CDR3 loop spans 14 amino acids. CDR3 region: CASSLAGTGIEQYF. CDR3 DNA: TGTGCCAGCAGCTTGGCCGGGACAGGGATCGAGCAGTACTTC.

V usage is TRBV4-2 and J usage is TRBJ2-7; possible D gene TRBD2, 6 bases. The ends were cut back, 0 bases at V and 5 bases at J, with 8 bases in the middle. The length of the CDR3 is 13 residues. Germline V gene data show CDR1 as LGHNA and CDR2 as YNFKEQ. The CDR3 DNA is TGTGCCAGCAGCCAAGATAGGGAGGACGAGCAGTACTTC. Encoded protein: CASSQDREDEQYF.

The chain carries TRBV13 and TRBJ1-1; tentative D call: TRBD1 (5 bases). The germline V gene encodes CDR1 PRHDT and CDR2 FYEKMQ (reference sequence). The CDR3 length is 14 residues. Trimming removed 3 bases from V and 0 bases from J, with 8 bases in between. CDR3 DNA: TGTGCCAGCAGCTTGCAGGACATGAACACTGAAGCTTTCTTT. Its translation: CASSLQDMNTEAFF.

The sample holds one count of this clone. V is TRBV6-6 and J is TRBJ1-2, with TRBD1 matching 7 bases. The CDR3 totals 16 residues. V shed 7 bases and J 4 bases; nucleotides not matched to a gene: 15. The germline CDR1 and CDR2 sequences are MNHNY and SVGAGI (reference sequence). CDR3 nucleotide sequence: TGTGCCAGCAAACCTGGGGACAGTGAAGGGGTCTATGGCTACACCTTC. Its translation is CASKPGDSEGVYGYTF.